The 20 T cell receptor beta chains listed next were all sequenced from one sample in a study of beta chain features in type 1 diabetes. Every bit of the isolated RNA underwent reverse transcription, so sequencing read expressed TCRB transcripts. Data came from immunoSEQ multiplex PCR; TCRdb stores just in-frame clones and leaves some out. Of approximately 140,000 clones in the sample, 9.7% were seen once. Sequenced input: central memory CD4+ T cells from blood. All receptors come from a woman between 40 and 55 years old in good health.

The CDR3 DNA is TGTGCCAGCAGCAACGACAGGATCATGAACACTGAAGCTTTCTTT. Amino acids: CASSNDRIMNTEAFF. The chain has TRBV5-4 and TRBJ1-1, with D possibly matching TRBD1 (6 bases). Deletions cut 4 bases from V and 0 bases from J, with 13 bases between. The CDR3 has 15 amino acids. CDR1 is SGHNT, CDR2 YYREEE, per germline (reference sequence). The full variable domain, with the rest looked up from reference TRBV5-4 and TRBJ1-1, is ETGVTQSPTHLIKTRGQQVTLRCSSQSGHNTVSWYQQALGQGPQFIFQYYREEENGRGNFPPRFSGLQFPNYSSELNVNALELDDSALYLCASSNDRIMNTEAFFGQGTRLTVV.

The chain's CDR3 is CASGRDTQYF. The CDR3 coding sequence is TGTGCCAGTGGGCGAGATACGCAGTATTTT. The rearrangement joins TRBV19 to TRBJ2-3; no firm D call. Trimming stripped 8 bases from V and 5 bases from J, with 5 bases between. The CDR3 covers 10 residues. The V gene's germline CDR1 is LNHDA and CDR2 SQIVND (reference sequence).

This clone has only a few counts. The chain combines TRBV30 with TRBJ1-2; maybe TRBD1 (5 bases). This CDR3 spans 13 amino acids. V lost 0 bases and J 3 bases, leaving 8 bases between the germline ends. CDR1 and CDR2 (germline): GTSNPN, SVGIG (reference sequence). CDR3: CAWSVKGHYGYTF. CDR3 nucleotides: TGTGCCTGGAGTGTAAAGGGGCACTATGGCTACACCTTC.

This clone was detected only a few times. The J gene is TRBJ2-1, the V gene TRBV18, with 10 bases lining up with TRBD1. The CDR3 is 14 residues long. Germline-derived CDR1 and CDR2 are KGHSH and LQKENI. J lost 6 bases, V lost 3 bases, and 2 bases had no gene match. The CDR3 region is CASSPGQGVNEQFF. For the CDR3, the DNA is TGTGCCAGCTCACCCGGACAGGGGGTCAATGAGCAGTTCTTC.

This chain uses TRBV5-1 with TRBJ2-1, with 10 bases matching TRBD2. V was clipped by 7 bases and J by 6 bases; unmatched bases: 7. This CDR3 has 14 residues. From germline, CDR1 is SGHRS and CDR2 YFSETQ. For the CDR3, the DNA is TGCGCCAGCTTTCAGCGGGGGGGCGGCAATGAGCAGTTCTTC. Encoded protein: CASFQRGGGNEQFF.

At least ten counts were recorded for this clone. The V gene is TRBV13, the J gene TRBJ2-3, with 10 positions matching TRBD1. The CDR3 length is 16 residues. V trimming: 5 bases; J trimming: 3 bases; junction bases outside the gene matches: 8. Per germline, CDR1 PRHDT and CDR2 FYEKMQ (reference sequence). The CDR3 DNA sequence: TGTGCCAGCAGCGCCCGTGGGGGACAGGGGACAGATACGCAGTATTTT. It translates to CASSARGGQGTDTQYF. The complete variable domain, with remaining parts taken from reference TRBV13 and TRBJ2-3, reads AAGVIQSPRHLIKEKRETATLKCYPIPRHDTVYWYQQGPGQDPQFLISFYEKMQSDKGSIPDRFSAQQFSDYHSELNMSSLELGDSALYFCASSARGGQGTDTQYFGPGTRLTVL.

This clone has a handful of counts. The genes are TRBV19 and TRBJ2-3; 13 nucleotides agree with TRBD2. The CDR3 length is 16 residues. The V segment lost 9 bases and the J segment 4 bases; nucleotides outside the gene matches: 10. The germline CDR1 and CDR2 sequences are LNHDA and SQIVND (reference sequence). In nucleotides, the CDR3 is TGTGCCAGGAGACTAGCGGGGGGCCGGGGGGCAGATACGCAGTATTTT. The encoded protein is CARRLAGGRGADTQYF.

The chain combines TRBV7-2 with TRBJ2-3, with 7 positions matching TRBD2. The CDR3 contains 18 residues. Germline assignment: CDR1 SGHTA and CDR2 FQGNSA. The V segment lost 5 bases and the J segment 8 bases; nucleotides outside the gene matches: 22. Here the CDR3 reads CASSPRSGGVGPSGTQYF. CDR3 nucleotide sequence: TGTGCCAGCAGCCCAAGAAGTGGGGGGGTAGGCCCCAGCGGTACGCAGTATTTT.

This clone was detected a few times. The CDR3 reads CASSIAGFDSDTQYF. The CDR3, as DNA: TGTGCCAGCAGTATAGCGGGGTTTGATTCGGATACGCAGTATTTT. This chain links TRBV6-4 with TRBJ2-3; TRBD2 aligns across 8 bases. Germline CDR1 MRHNA, CDR2 SNTAGT. The junction had 10 bases not matched to a gene; V was cut back by 5 bases and J by 6 bases. The CDR3 runs to 15 residues.

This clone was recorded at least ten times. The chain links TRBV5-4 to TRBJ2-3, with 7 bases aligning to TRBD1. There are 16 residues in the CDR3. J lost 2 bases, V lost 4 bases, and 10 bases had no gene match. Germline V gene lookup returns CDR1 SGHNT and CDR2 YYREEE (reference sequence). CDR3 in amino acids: CASSRDDRVPTDTQYF. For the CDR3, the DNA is TGTGCCAGCAGCAGAGACGACAGGGTACCCACAGATACGCAGTATTTT.

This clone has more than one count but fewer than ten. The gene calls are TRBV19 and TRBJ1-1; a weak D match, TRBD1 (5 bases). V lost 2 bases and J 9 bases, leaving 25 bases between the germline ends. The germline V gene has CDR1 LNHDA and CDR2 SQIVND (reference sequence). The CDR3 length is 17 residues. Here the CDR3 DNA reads TGTGCCAGTAGTATAAGCGGGGGAGGCCCACTGCAGGGTAAAGCTTTCTTT. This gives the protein CASSISGGGPLQGKAFF.

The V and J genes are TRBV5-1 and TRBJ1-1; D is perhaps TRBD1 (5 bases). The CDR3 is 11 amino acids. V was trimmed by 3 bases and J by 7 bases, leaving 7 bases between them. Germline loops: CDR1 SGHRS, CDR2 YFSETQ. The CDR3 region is CASSSGYEAFF. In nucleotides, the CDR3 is TGCGCCAGCAGCTCAGGGTATGAAGCTTTCTTT. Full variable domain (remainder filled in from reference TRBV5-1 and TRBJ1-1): KAGVTQTPRYLIKTRGQQVTLSCSPISGHRSVSWYQQTPGQGLQFLFEYFSETQRNKGNFPGRFSGRQFSNSRSEMNVSTLELGDSALYLCASSSGYEAFFGQGTRLTVV.

The CDR3 reads CASSRSTSGGYEQYF. As DNA, the CDR3 is TGTGCCAGCAGCCGATCCACTAGCGGGGGATACGAGCAGTACTTC. The chain combines TRBV7-2 with TRBJ2-7; the match to TRBD2 covers 11 bases. Germline lookup yields CDR1 SGHTA and CDR2 FQGNSA. The junction had 7 bases not matched to a gene; V was cut back by 5 bases and J by 4 bases. This CDR3 has 15 amino acids.

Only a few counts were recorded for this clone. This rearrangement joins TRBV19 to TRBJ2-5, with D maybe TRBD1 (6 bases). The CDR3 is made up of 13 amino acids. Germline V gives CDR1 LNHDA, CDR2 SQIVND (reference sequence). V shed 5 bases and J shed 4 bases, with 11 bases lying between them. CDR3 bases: TGTGCCAGTAGTCCACAGGGATCAGAGACCCAGTACTTC. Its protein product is CASSPQGSETQYF.

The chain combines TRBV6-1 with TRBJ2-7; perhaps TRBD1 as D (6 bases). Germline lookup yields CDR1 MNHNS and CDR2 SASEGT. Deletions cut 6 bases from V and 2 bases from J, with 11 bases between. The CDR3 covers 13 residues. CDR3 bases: TGTGCCAGCAGCCGCGGACAGACCTACGAGCAGTACTTC. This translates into CASSRGQTYEQYF.

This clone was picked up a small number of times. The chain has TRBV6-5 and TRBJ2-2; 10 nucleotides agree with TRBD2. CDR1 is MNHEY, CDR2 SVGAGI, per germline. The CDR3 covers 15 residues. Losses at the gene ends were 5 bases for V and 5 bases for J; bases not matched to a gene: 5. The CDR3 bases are TGTGCCAGCAGTGTACTAGCGGGGAGGACCGGGGAGCTGTTTTTT. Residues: CASSVLAGRTGELFF.

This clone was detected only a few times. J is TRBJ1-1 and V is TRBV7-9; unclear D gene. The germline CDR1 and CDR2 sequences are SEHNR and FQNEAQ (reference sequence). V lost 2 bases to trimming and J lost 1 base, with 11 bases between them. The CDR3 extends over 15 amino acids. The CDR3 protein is CASSLSSGRNTEAFF. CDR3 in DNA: TGTGCCAGCAGCTTATCTTCTGGGAGGAACACTGAAGCTTTCTTT.

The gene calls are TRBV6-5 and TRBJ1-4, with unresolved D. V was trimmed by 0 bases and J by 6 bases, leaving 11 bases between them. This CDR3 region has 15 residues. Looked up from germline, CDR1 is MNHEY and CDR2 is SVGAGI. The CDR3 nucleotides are TGTGCCAGCAGTTACTCCCCGGAGTCCTATGAAAAACTGTTTTTT. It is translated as CASSYSPESYEKLFF.

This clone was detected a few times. The CDR3 spells CASNPSSRAGELFF. As DNA, the CDR3 is TGTGCCAGCAACCCGTCTTCGCGGGCCGGGGAGCTGTTTTTT. J is TRBJ2-2 and V is TRBV2; D perhaps matches TRBD2 (5 bases). Trimming took off 7 bases at V and 6 bases at J, with 15 bases between the two ends. The length of the CDR3 is 14 residues. Germline V lookup: CDR1 SNHLY, CDR2 FYNNEI.

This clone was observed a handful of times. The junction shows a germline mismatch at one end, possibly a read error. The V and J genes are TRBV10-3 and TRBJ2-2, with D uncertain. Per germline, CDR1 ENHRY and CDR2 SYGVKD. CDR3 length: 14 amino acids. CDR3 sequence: CASSSTGNTGELFF. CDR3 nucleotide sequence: TGTGCCAGCAGTTCCACGGGGAACACCGGGGAGCTGTTTTTT.